The rows below give T cell receptor beta chains drawn from one sample of a study of neoadjuvant anti-PD-1 for oral cavity cancer. Data came from immunoSEQ multiplex PCR; TCRdb stores just in-frame clones and leaves some out. In the table there are roughly 7,000 clones, about three quarters of which are singletons. This sample comprised PBMCs, obtained before nivolumab (anti-PD-1) treatment. Receptors were obtained from a person between 35 and 79 years old with oral cavity squamous cell carcinoma. CDR3s include the opening cysteine and the closing phenylalanine or tryptophan. The D gene is left open where the match is weak.

v_call	j_call	d_call	cdr3_aa
TRBV4-3	TRBJ1-2	-	CASSREQRSYGYTF
TRBV7-2	TRBJ1-4	-	CASSLGLRVDEKLFF
TRBV10-2	TRBJ2-7	-	CASSEQGLEQYF
TRBV4-3	TRBJ2-1	-	CASRRSMDNEQFF
TRBV6-4	TRBJ1-3	-	CASIHRVPSGNTIYF
TRBV7-2	TRBJ2-7	-	CASSLDHTFYEQYF
TRBV4-3	TRBJ1-6	TRBD1	CASSQDGTGNSPLHF
TRBV7-2	TRBJ1-5	-	CASSFFSNGFNQPQHF
TRBV2	TRBJ1-3	-	CASSGPSGNTIYF
TRBV5-6	TRBJ2-3	TRBD2	CASSLSKRGRTDTQYF
TRBV6-5	TRBJ1-5	-	CASSYSGQPQHF
TRBV5-1	TRBJ1-1	TRBD1	CASSPGTANTEAFF